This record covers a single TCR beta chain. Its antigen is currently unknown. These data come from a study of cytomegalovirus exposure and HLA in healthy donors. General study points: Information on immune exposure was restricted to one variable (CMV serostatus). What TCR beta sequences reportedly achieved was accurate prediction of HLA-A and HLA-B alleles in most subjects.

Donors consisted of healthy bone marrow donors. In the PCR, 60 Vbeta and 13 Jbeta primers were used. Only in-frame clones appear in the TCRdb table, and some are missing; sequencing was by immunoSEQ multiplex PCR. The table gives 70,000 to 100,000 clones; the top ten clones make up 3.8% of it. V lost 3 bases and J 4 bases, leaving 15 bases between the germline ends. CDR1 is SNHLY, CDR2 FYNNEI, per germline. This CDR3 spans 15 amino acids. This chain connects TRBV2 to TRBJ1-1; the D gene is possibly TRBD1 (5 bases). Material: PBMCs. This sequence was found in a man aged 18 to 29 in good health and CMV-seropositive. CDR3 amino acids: CASSDRPGGVTEAFF. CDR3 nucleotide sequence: TGTGCCAGCAGTGACCGACCCGGGGGTGTCACTGAAGCTTTCTTT.